Shown below are 24 T cell receptor beta chains from a single sample sequenced in a study of blood T cell repertoires in COVID-19. The protocol was immunoSEQ multiplex PCR, while the TCRdb copy is restricted to in-frame clones and leaves out a portion. Among around 230,000 clones listed, more than 80% were seen once. Sequenced: PBMCs or T cells enriched from blood (not recorded which). These receptors were obtained from a man aged 35-49 years who had recovered from COVID-19.

This clone appeared many times. The rearrangement uses TRBV5-1 and TRBJ2-1; 14 nucleotides match TRBD2. V lost 4 bases, J lost 8 bases, and 11 bases stayed unmatched. The germline CDR1 and CDR2 sequences are SGHRS and YFSETQ. CDR3 size: 17 residues. The CDR3: CASSPGTSGGWGDEQFF. In nucleotides, the CDR3 is TGCGCCAGCAGCCCCGGGACTAGCGGGGGCTGGGGGGATGAGCAGTTCTTC. Looking up the rest from reference TRBV5-1 and TRBJ2-1 gives the full variable domain: KAGVTQTPRYLIKTRGQQVTLSCSPISGHRSVSWYQQTPGQGLQFLFEYFSETQRNKGNFPGRFSGRQFSNSRSEMNVSTLELGDSALYLCASSPGTSGGWGDEQFFGPGTRLTVL.

V and J are TRBV10-1 and TRBJ2-7, with D possibly being TRBD1 (6 bases). Trimming removed 3 bases at V and 4 bases at J, with 16 bases between. Looked up from germline, CDR1 is WNHNN and CDR2 is SYGVQD (reference sequence). The CDR3 contains 15 residues. CDR3 nucleotide sequence: TGCGCCAGCAGTGACGCTGGACAGTTGGGGTACGAGCAGTACTTC. Translation: CASSDAGQLGYEQYF.

This chain joins TRBV4-1 and TRBJ2-1, with 7 bases aligning to TRBD2. Unmatched junction bases numbered 4, after V lost 4 bases and J lost 7 bases. Germline V lookup: CDR1 MGHRA, CDR2 YSYEKL. The CDR3 has 13 residues. This CDR3 is CASSPMGGNEQFF. The CDR3 DNA reads TGCGCCAGCAGCCCGATGGGGGGGAATGAGCAGTTCTTC.

The chain joins TRBV15 to TRBJ2-1; 9 bases map to TRBD2. The CDR3 has 17 residues. The V and J ends lost 2 bases and 7 bases, in that order; junction bases with no gene match: 12. Germline assignment: CDR1 LNHNV and CDR2 YYDKDF (reference sequence). Here the CDR3 reads CATSRQRLAGSLNEQFF. CDR3 nucleotide sequence: TGTGCCACCAGCAGACAGAGGCTAGCGGGGAGTTTGAATGAGCAGTTCTTC.

J is TRBJ1-3 and V is TRBV18; unclear D gene. The CDR3 is 13 residues long. Trimming shortened V by 3 bases and J by 3 bases, and 6 bases separated the two germline ends. Germline values: CDR1 KGHSH, CDR2 LQKENI. The CDR3 DNA follows: TGTGCCAGCTCACCCCCGGGTGGAAACACCATATATTTT. Its protein is CASSPPGGNTIYF.

The V and J genes are TRBV4-1 and TRBJ1-6; a possible D gene is TRBD1 (6 bases). Germline assignment: CDR1 MGHRA and CDR2 YSYEKL. V shed 2 bases and J shed 5 bases, with 7 bases lying between them. This CDR3 contains 14 residues. CDR3 coding DNA: TGCGCCAGCAGCCAACAGGGGCATAATTCACCCCTCCACTTT. Translated: CASSQQGHNSPLHF.

The chain couples TRBV29-1 to TRBJ1-3; D perhaps matches TRBD1 (6 bases). This CDR3 has 14 amino acids. Germline CDR1 is SQVTM and CDR2 is ANQGSEA. V was trimmed by 7 bases and J by 2 bases, leaving 15 bases between them. CDR3 bases: TGCAGCGCTGGTCTACAGGGTCCTGGAAACACCATATATTTT. This translates into CSAGLQGPGNTIYF.

V gene TRBV5-4 combines with J gene TRBJ2-5; TRBD2 matches at 11 bases. Germline loops: CDR1 SGHNT, CDR2 YYREEE (reference sequence). This CDR3 is built from 17 residues. The ends lost 0 bases at V and 2 bases at J; junction bases unmatched: 6. The CDR3 loop is CASSLVLAGAKQETQYF. DNA of the CDR3: TGTGCCAGCAGCTTGGTACTAGCGGGAGCTAAGCAAGAGACCCAGTACTTC.

The chain carries TRBV5-1 and TRBJ1-1; D is unclear. With 4 bases removed from V and 3 bases from J, the gap between germline ends came to 16 bases. The V gene's germline CDR1 is SGHRS and CDR2 YFSETQ. CDR3 length equals 15 residues. The CDR3 region has the DNA TGCGCCAGCAGCGCGGGTTGGGGTTCCGACACTGAAGCTTTCTTT. Protein sequence: CASSAGWGSDTEAFF.

The V and J genes are TRBV14 and TRBJ2-2; D is unclear. Germline CDR1 and CDR2: SGHDN and FVKESK. Trimming left V 4 bases short and J 5 bases short, with 8 bases between. This CDR3 contains 13 residues. The CDR3 coding sequence is TGTGCCAGCAGCCCCCAGTGGACCGGGGAGCTGTTTTTT. This translates into CASSPQWTGELFF.

The sample holds one count of this clone. The chain employs TRBV5-1 and TRBJ1-1; no clear D. From germline, CDR1 is SGHRS and CDR2 YFSETQ. This CDR3 comprises 16 residues. V gave up 0 bases and J gave up 0 bases, with 12 bases separating them. The CDR3 spells CASSLGRRRLNTEAFF. CDR3 coding DNA: TGCGCCAGCAGCTTGGGGCGGAGACGACTGAACACTGAAGCTTTCTTT.

V gene TRBV19 combines with J gene TRBJ2-1, with TRBD2 matching over 7 bases. Trimming cost V 5 bases and J 0 bases; bases outside gene matches: 10. The CDR3 extends over 17 amino acids. Germline CDR1 and CDR2: LNHDA and SQIVND (reference sequence). CDR3: CASSRAGVPSSYNEQFF. For the CDR3, the DNA is TGTGCCAGTAGTCGGGCGGGGGTTCCGAGCTCCTACAATGAGCAGTTCTTC.

To note about this clone: Compared with germline, one end of the junction differs, possibly owing to a read error. The J gene is TRBJ1-2, the V gene TRBV24-1; D call uncertain. Looked up from germline, CDR1 is KGHDR and CDR2 is SFDVKD. CDR3 length: 13 amino acids. The CDR3 reads CATSDNPNYGYTF. CDR3 nucleotide sequence: TGTGCCACCAGCGATAACCCTAATTATGGCTACACCTTC.

This chain uses TRBV6-5 with TRBJ2-7; D might be TRBD2 (6 bases). Germline values: CDR1 MNHEY, CDR2 SVGAGI. Trimming left V 8 bases short and J 2 bases short, with 10 bases between. The CDR3 has 12 residues. The CDR3 here is CASSGLPYEQYF. CDR3 nucleotide sequence: TGTGCCAGCTCAGGACTACCCTACGAGCAGTACTTC.

The rearrangement joins TRBV4-2 to TRBJ2-7; 10 bases map to TRBD1. V lost 2 bases, J lost 4 bases, and 5 bases stayed unmatched. Germline lookup yields CDR1 LGHNA and CDR2 YNFKEQ. The CDR3 is 15 residues long. In DNA, the CDR3 is TGTGCCAGCAGCCAATTCTCGGGACAGGGGTACGAGCAGTACTTC. Translation gives CASSQFSGQGYEQYF.

This clone was detected once. V usage is TRBV19 and J usage is TRBJ2-4; 7 bases map to TRBD2. The V segment lost 5 bases and the J segment 6 bases; nucleotides outside the gene matches: 10. The CDR3 runs to 15 residues. Germline V gene lookup returns CDR1 LNHDA and CDR2 SQIVND (reference sequence). Here the CDR3 DNA reads TGTGCCAGTAGTCATACCGGGACTAAACTAAACATTCAGTACTTC. This translates into CASSHTGTKLNIQYF.

The rearrangement links TRBV24-1 to TRBJ1-2; 9 bases are a match to TRBD1. V was clipped by 6 bases and J by 6 bases; unmatched bases: 4. The CDR3 loop spans 13 amino acids. The germline V gene encodes CDR1 KGHDR and CDR2 SFDVKD. The CDR3 loop is CATSTGGSNGYTF. The CDR3 DNA follows: TGTGCCACCAGTACAGGGGGCTCGAATGGCTACACCTTC.

V is TRBV5-6 and J is TRBJ2-3, with TRBD1 matching over 7 bases. Germline V gene lookup returns CDR1 SGHDT and CDR2 YYEEEE. Trimming cost V 4 bases and J 4 bases; bases outside gene matches: 12. CDR3 length equals 16 residues. CDR3 region: CASSHTQGNSADTQYF. DNA for the CDR3: TGTGCCAGCAGCCATACACAGGGGAATAGTGCAGATACGCAGTATTTT.

In DNA, the CDR3 is TGTGCCAGCAGCTTATCTGACAGGGAGTATGGTGAAGCTTTCTTT. Translated, it gives CASSLSDREYGEAFF. This chain uses TRBV7-9 with TRBJ1-1, with 7 nucleotides matching TRBD1. CDR3 length: 15 amino acids. The junction had 10 bases not matched to a gene; V was cut back by 2 bases and J by 7 bases. Per the germline V gene, CDR1 is SEHNR and CDR2 is FQNEAQ (reference sequence).

The chain links TRBV30 to TRBJ1-2, with 9 positions matching TRBD1. The V and J ends lost 4 bases and 2 bases, in that order; junction bases with no gene match: 5. Germline V lookup: CDR1 GTSNPN, CDR2 SVGIG (reference sequence). This CDR3 region has 14 residues. CDR3 DNA sequence: TGTGCCTGGAATCCCGGGACAGGGAACTATGGCTACACCTTC. It translates to CAWNPGTGNYGYTF. Looking up the rest from reference TRBV30 and TRBJ1-2 gives the full variable domain: SQTIHQWPATLVQPVGSPLSLECTVEGTSNPNLYWYRQAAGRGLQLLFYSVGIGQISSEVPQNLSASRPQDRQFILSSKKLLLSDSGFYLCAWNPGTGNYGYTFGSGTRLTVV.

The rearrangement uses TRBV9 and TRBJ1-1, with a tentative D call TRBD1 (5 bases). Germline values: CDR1 SGDLS, CDR2 YYNGEE. Trimming cost V 0 bases and J 6 bases, with 15 bases left between them. The CDR3 has 15 amino acids. The CDR3: CASSVAPGGTSEAFF. The CDR3 nucleotides are TGTGCCAGCAGCGTAGCCCCAGGAGGGACTTCTGAAGCTTTCTTT.

V and J are TRBV3-1 (or the pseudogene TRBV3-2) and TRBJ1-2; D unresolved. There are 12 residues in the CDR3. CDR1 is LGHDT, CDR2 YNNKEL, per germline (reference sequence). V lost 4 bases and J 7 bases, leaving 10 bases between the germline ends. The CDR3 nucleotides read TGTGCCAGCAGCCCCGGAGGGTTTGGCTACACCTTC. This codes for CASSPGGFGYTF.

This sequence joins TRBV24-1 and TRBJ2-3; 7 nucleotides line up with TRBD2. V lost 0 bases, J lost 5 bases, and 7 bases stayed unmatched. Germline V CDR1 and CDR2: KGHDR, SFDVKD. The CDR3 spans 16 residues. The CDR3: CATSDLLAGRGDTQYF. DNA of the CDR3: TGTGCCACCAGTGATTTGCTGGCGGGGAGGGGAGATACGCAGTATTTT.

V usage is TRBV2 and J usage is TRBJ1-6; 7 bases are shared with TRBD1. The CDR3 runs to 15 residues. J was trimmed by 7 bases and V by 6 bases; bases with no gene match: 9. The V gene's germline CDR1 is SNHLY and CDR2 FYNNEI. The CDR3 sequence: CASSPSRDSNSPLHF. As DNA, the CDR3 is TGTGCCAGCAGCCCGTCACGGGACAGCAATTCACCCCTCCACTTT.